These 9 T cell receptor beta chains originate from one sample sequenced in a study of blood T cell repertoires in COVID-19. TCRdb's table, derived via immunoSEQ multiplex PCR, lists solely in-frame clones and lacks some. This table holds approximately 360,000 clones, almost 90% found once. The sample taken for sequencing was peripheral blood. These receptors all stem from a man in his late teens or twenties with active or convalescent COVID-19.

The chain is built from TRBV21-1 and TRBJ1-1; TRBD1 was called by the table and not checked on the DNA. TRBV21-1 is a pseudogene. The CDR3 is 13 residues long. CDR3 protein: CASSNEKGGWAFF. The CDR3 DNA is TGTGCCAGCAGCAACGAAAAAGGGGGTTGGGCTTTCTTT.

The V call is TRBV5-4, the J call TRBJ2-7; weak D call: TRBD1 (7 bases). This CDR3 region has 13 residues. The germline V and J ends were trimmed by 2 bases and 6 bases, with 12 bases remaining between them. Germline V CDR1 and CDR2: SGHNT, YYREEE (reference sequence). Written as DNA, the CDR3 is TGTGCCAGCAGCTTAAGACAGGGAGGCGAGCAGTACTTC. Protein sequence: CASSLRQGGEQYF.

This clone occurred a few times. The chain uses TRBV9 and TRBJ1-1; no clear D. Germline lookup yields CDR1 SGDLS and CDR2 YYNGEE. The CDR3 runs to 13 residues. V lost 0 bases to trimming and J lost 2 bases, with 5 bases between them. CDR3 amino acids: CASSVVSNTEAFF. CDR3 DNA sequence: TGTGCCAGCAGCGTAGTGTCTAACACTGAAGCTTTCTTT.

The chain carries TRBV7-8 and TRBJ2-5, with D uncertain. V lost 5 bases to trimming and J lost 6 bases, with 7 bases between them. This CDR3 region has 11 residues. The germline V gene has CDR1 SGHVS and CDR2 FQNEAQ. CDR3: CASSPGQTQYF. CDR3 in DNA: TGTGCCAGCAGCCCAGGCCAGACCCAGTACTTC.

The chain employs TRBV9 and TRBJ2-7; 7 bases align to TRBD2. Per germline, CDR1 SGDLS and CDR2 YYNGEE. Losses at the gene ends were 1 base for V and 4 bases for J; bases not matched to a gene: 8. The CDR3 consists of 15 residues. The CDR3 reads CASSVSSGDVYEQYF. DNA of the CDR3: TGTGCCAGCAGCGTATCTAGCGGAGATGTTTACGAGCAGTACTTC.

V usage is TRBV4-1 and J usage is TRBJ2-1; possible D gene TRBD1, 5 bases. Trimming removed 1 base at V and 0 bases at J, with 13 bases between. The germline CDR1 and CDR2 sequences are MGHRA and YSYEKL. This CDR3 comprises 17 residues. The CDR3 DNA sequence: TGCGCCAGCAGCCAAGGACCGAGACAGAGCTCCTACAATGAGCAGTTCTTC. Protein: CASSQGPRQSSYNEQFF.

This clone showed up just a few times. This chain links TRBV28 with TRBJ1-6; D unresolved. The CDR3 runs to 14 residues. V lost 6 bases and J 10 bases, leaving 16 bases between the germline ends. Per germline, CDR1 MDHEN and CDR2 SYDVKM. The CDR3 region is CASSKPSESSPLHF. CDR3 nucleotides: TGTGCCAGCAGCAAACCTAGTGAGAGCTCACCCCTCCACTTT.

V gene TRBV6-5 combines with J gene TRBJ1-1, with a possible D match to TRBD1 (6 bases). CDR1 is MNHEY, CDR2 SVGAGI, per germline. This CDR3 comprises 14 residues. Trimming pared 2 bases from V and 5 bases from J, leaving 12 bases between. The CDR3 loop reads CASSYLGTHTEAFF. CDR3 bases: TGTGCCAGCAGTTACCTCGGGACACATACTGAAGCTTTCTTT.

V gene TRBV7-2 combines with J gene TRBJ2-1; possible D gene TRBD1, 5 bases. This CDR3 spans 15 amino acids. Per the germline V gene, CDR1 is SGHTA and CDR2 is FQGNSA. V lost 1 base and J lost 0, with 7 bases in between. The CDR3 protein is CASSLEDSSYNEQFF. The CDR3 nucleotides read TGTGCCAGCAGCTTAGAAGACAGCTCCTACAATGAGCAGTTCTTC.